Each of the 15 T cell receptor beta chains below was sequenced from the same sample in a study of cytomegalovirus exposure and HLA in healthy donors. Researchers ran the PCR with 60 Vbeta and 13 Jbeta primers. Assay: immunoSEQ multiplex PCR; the TCRdb copy retains only in-frame clones and omits some. Seen here are more than 100,000 clones, under 75% observed once, and the top ten hold less than 3%. The sample consisted of PBMCs. These receptors were obtained from a woman aged 40 to 55 in good health and CMV-seronegative.

V usage is TRBV7-3 and J usage is TRBJ2-2; 9 nucleotides agree with TRBD1. Trimming removed 3 bases from V and 4 bases from J; junction bases left unmatched: 3. Germline V gene sequence: CDR1 SGHTA, CDR2 FQGTGA. The CDR3 has 15 amino acids. The CDR3 DNA reads TGTGCCAGCAGCTTTACAGGGGGCTTCACCGGGGAGCTGTTTTTT. Translating it yields CASSFTGGFTGELFF.

The chain combines TRBV19 with TRBJ1-2, with 7 bases that match TRBD1. There are 13 residues in the CDR3. The V gene end was trimmed by 3 bases and the J gene end by 6 bases; junction bases not matched to a gene: 4. The V gene's germline CDR1 is LNHDA and CDR2 SQIVND (reference sequence). The CDR3 protein is CASSMGQKNGYTF. The CDR3 DNA follows: TGTGCCAGTAGTATGGGACAGAAAAATGGCTACACCTTC.

This rearrangement joins TRBV7-8 to TRBJ1-1, with D possibly being TRBD1 (5 bases). Germline CDR1 SGHVS, CDR2 FQNEAQ. V lost 6 bases, J lost 3 bases, and 20 bases lay in between. The CDR3 extends over 16 amino acids. CDR3: CASSQGVWGGDTEAFF. The CDR3 DNA follows: TGTGCCAGCAGTCAGGGAGTATGGGGGGGGGACACTGAAGCTTTCTTT.

The rearrangement joins TRBV7-2 to TRBJ1-1; D remains ambiguous. The CDR3 contains 14 residues. The V gene's germline CDR1 is SGHTA and CDR2 FQGNSA. The V end lost 5 bases, the J end lost 5 bases, and 15 bases lay between the germline ends. CDR3 in amino acids: CASSREKSGTEAFF. The CDR3 nucleotides are TGTGCCAGCAGCCGGGAAAAATCGGGAACTGAAGCTTTCTTT.

The genes are TRBV30 and TRBJ2-7; D is perhaps TRBD1 (6 bases). This CDR3 has 12 residues. The germline V gene has CDR1 GTSNPN and CDR2 SVGIG (reference sequence). V was shortened by 4 bases and J by 4 bases, with 11 bases between the two germline ends. The CDR3 sequence is CAWTGDAYEQYF. In nucleotides, the CDR3 is TGTGCCTGGACAGGGGATGCGTACGAGCAGTACTTC.

The chain links TRBV29-1 to TRBJ2-3; 7 positions agree with TRBD2. From germline, CDR1 is SQVTM and CDR2 ANQGSEA. V shed 7 bases and J 2 bases; nucleotides not matched to a gene: 6. This CDR3 has 13 amino acids. The CDR3 region is CSASAGYTDTQYF. In nucleotides, the CDR3 is TGCAGCGCCTCAGCGGGGTACACAGATACGCAGTATTTT.

CDR3 amino acids: CASSQGQRNTIYF. CDR3 nucleotides: TGTGCCAGCAGCCAAGGACAGCGAAACACCATATATTTT. The V gene is TRBV7-9, the J gene TRBJ1-3, with D possibly matching TRBD1 (6 bases). The CDR3 runs 13 residues. V was pared by 5 bases and J by 5 bases, with 10 bases between. The V gene's germline CDR1 is SEHNR and CDR2 FQNEAQ (reference sequence).

The chain uses TRBV4-2 and TRBJ2-7, with unresolved D. Germline CDR1 and CDR2: LGHNA and YNFKEQ. The V end was cut by 1 base, the J end by 3 bases, with 4 bases between. The CDR3 is 12 residues long. The CDR3 region has the DNA TGTGCCAGCAGCCAAGTCGGCTACGAGCAGTACTTC. This gives the protein CASSQVGYEQYF.

The rearrangement links TRBV7-9 to TRBJ2-7, with 10 positions matching TRBD1. CDR3 length: 13 residues. Trimming cost V 1 base and J 12 bases; bases outside gene matches: 6. Per the germline V gene, CDR1 is SEHNR and CDR2 is FQNEAQ (reference sequence). The CDR3 DNA sequence: TGTGCCAGCAGCTTAGGAGGGGGGGACAGGGGGTACTTC. Protein product: CASSLGGGDRGYF.

The rearrangement links TRBV18 to TRBJ1-1; TRBD1 is a possible D gene (5 bases). Germline V gives CDR1 KGHSH, CDR2 LQKENI. With 3 bases removed from V and 5 bases from J, the gap between germline ends came to 10 bases. The CDR3 length is 13 residues. CDR3: CASSPSGKTEAFF. The CDR3 DNA sequence: TGTGCCAGCTCACCCTCAGGGAAGACTGAAGCTTTCTTT.

CDR3 loop: CASSQGHVDSPLHF. CDR3 nucleotides: TGTGCCAGCAGTCAGGGACACGTCGATTCACCCCTCCACTTT. This chain links TRBV2 with TRBJ1-6, with D perhaps matching TRBD1 (6 bases). V was cut by 5 bases and J by 8 bases, with 13 bases left in between. Germline V gives CDR1 SNHLY, CDR2 FYNNEI. The CDR3 spans 14 residues.

The chain carries TRBV7-2 and TRBJ1-3; D gene uncertain. Per the germline V gene, CDR1 is SGHTA and CDR2 is FQGNSA. The germline V and J ends were trimmed by 1 base and 4 bases, with 8 bases remaining between them. This CDR3 contains 14 residues. CDR3 bases: TGTGCCAGCAGCTTAGTGAGCTTCGGAAACACCATATATTTT. Protein sequence: CASSLVSFGNTIYF.

J is TRBJ1-1 and V is TRBV7-6; 7 nucleotides match TRBD1. CDR3 size: 13 residues. The germline V gene encodes CDR1 SGHVS and CDR2 FNYEAQ. J lost 8 bases, V lost 1 base, and 4 bases had no gene match. The CDR3 region has the DNA TGTGCCAGCAGCTTAGGTTACAGGGGAGAAGCTTTCTTT. Translating it yields CASSLGYRGEAFF.

This chain links TRBV5-4 with TRBJ1-6; weak D call: TRBD1 (5 bases). V was clipped by 7 bases and J by 6 bases, with 11 bases between them. The CDR3 extends over 13 amino acids. Germline assignment: CDR1 SGHNT and CDR2 YYREEE (reference sequence). CDR3 sequence (DNA): TGTGCCAGCCGACAGCAGCCTAATTCACCCCTCCACTTT. Its protein product is CASRQQPNSPLHF. Supplemented by reference TRBV5-4 and TRBJ1-6, the full variable domain reads ETGVTQSPTHLIKTRGQQVTLRCSSQSGHNTVSWYQQALGQGPQFIFQYYREEENGRGNFPPRFSGLQFPNYSSELNVNALELDDSALYLCASRQQPNSPLHFGNGTRLTVT.

The rearrangement joins TRBV7-9 to TRBJ1-1; tentative D call: TRBD1 (6 bases). This CDR3 has 13 amino acids. Germline CDR1 and CDR2: SEHNR and FQNEAQ (reference sequence). Trimming took off 1 base at V and 5 bases at J, with 8 bases between the two ends. The CDR3 DNA sequence: TGTGCCAGCAGCTTAGACAGGGTTACTGAAGCTTTCTTT. Encoded protein: CASSLDRVTEAFF.